This T cell receptor (beta chain) was identified during a study of neoadjuvant nivolumab and ipilimumab in lung cancer. Study information: Patients got nivolumab 3 mg/kg on days 1, 15 and 29; combination added ipilimumab 1 mg/kg day 1.

Study-wide results and limits: Higher pretherapy blood TCR richness went with higher resected-tumor richness. Only a small number of samples underwent TCR sequencing.

This CDR3 comprises 14 residues. Germline-derived CDR1 and CDR2 are SGHDT and YYEEEE. Between the trimmed V and J ends, which lost 4 bases and 4 bases, there was a span of 14 bases. Sequenced by immunoSEQ multiplex PCR; TCRdb stores in-frame clones only, minus some. Of tens of thousands of clones listed, around 89% are singletons. Comments on this clone: Antigen specificity is unknown.

Specimen: blood, collected before neoadjuvant nivolumab, alone or with ipilimumab. This clonotype was obtained from an adult with non-small cell lung cancer. Some clones in this sample may be carry-over from other donors' samples. This chain links TRBV5-6 with TRBJ1-2; TRBD1 is a possible D gene (6 bases). CDR3 coding DNA: TGTGCCAGCAGCCCGGATAGGGGGACCTATGGCTACACCTTC. Its translation is CASSPDRGTYGYTF. Full variable domain (missing parts from reference TRBV5-6 and TRBJ1-2): DAGVTQSPTHLIKTRGQQVTLRCSPKSGHDTVSWYQQALGQGPQFIFQYYEEEERQRGNFPDRFSGHQFPNYSSELNVNALLLGDSALYLCASSPDRGTYGYTFGSGTRLTVV.